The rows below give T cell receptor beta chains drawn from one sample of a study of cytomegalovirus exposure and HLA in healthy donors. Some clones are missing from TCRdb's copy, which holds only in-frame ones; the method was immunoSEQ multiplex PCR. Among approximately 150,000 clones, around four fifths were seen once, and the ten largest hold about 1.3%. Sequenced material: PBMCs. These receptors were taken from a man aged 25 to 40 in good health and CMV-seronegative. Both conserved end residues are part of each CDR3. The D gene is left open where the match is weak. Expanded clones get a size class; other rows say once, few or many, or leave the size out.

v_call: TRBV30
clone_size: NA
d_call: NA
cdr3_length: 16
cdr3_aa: CALSGTPLSSGNTIYF

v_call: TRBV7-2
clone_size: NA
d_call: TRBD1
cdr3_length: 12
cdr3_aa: CATKTGVNEQFF

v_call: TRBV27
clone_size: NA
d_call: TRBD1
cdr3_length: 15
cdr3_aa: CASSSGQAVSAEAFF

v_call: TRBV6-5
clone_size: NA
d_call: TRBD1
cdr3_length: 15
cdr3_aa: CASSKGQGFNQPQHF

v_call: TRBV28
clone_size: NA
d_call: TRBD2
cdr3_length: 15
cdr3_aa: CASSSPTSGRYEQYF

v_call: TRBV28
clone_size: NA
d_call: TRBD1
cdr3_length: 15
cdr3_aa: CASSEDRASNQPQHF

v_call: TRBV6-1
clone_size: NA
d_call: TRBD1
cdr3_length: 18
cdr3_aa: CASSEAFSGTGVSTEAFF

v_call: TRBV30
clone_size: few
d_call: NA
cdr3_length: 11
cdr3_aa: CAWSRGNEQYF

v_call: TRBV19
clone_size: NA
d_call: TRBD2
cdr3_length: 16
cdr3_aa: CASSLDASGGQETQYF

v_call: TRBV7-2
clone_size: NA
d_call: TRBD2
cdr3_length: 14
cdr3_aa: CASSPGLEYNEQFF

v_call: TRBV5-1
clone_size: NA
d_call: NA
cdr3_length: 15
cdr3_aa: CASSSGTRTTDTQYF

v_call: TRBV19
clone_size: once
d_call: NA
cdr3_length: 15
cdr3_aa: CASHAGTQPPYEQYF

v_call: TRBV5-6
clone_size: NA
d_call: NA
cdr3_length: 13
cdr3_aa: CASSLGGRETQYF

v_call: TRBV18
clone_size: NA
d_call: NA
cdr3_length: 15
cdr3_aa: CASSPVWPAGDGYTF

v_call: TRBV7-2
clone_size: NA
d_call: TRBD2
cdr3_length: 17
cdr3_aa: CASSTYLAGTHTDTQYF

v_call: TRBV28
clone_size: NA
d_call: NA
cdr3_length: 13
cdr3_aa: CASSWGRVNEQFF

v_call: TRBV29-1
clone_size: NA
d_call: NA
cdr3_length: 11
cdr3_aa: CSAGTNYGYTF

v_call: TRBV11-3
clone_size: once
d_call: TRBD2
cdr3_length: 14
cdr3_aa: CASSRRTSGSEQFF

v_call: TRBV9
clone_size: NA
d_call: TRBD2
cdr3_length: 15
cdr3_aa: CASSPSGNDYNEQFF

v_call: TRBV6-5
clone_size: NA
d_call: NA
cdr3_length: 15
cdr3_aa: CASSYLGGSNEKLFF

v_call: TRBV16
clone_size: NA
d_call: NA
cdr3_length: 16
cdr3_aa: CASSQSGRRRGETQYF

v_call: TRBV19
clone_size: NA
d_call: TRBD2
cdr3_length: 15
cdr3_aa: CASSTGLAGGKTQYF

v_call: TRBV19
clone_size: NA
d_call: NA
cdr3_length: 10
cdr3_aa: CAPTRGTQYF

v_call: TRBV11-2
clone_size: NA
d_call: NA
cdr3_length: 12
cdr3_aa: CASMAVSYEQYF

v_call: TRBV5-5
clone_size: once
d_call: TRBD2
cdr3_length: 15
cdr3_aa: CASSLEGGGYNEQFF

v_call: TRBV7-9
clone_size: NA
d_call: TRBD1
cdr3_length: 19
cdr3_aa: CASSNRRQGGGPTNEKLFF

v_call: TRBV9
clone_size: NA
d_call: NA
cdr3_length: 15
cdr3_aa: CASSVEGGSSETQYF

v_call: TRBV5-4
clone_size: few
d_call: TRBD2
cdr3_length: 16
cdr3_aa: CASSSLGRGGVETQYF

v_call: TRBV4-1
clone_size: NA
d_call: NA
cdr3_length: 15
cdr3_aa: CASSIPTAAWSEQFF

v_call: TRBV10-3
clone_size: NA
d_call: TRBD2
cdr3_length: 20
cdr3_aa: CAISELYLAGGRSGANVLTF

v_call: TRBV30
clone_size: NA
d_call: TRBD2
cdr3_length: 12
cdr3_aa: CAWGSGNREQFF

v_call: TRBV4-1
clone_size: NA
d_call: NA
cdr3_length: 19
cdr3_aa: CASSQDQGQLYSGANVLTF

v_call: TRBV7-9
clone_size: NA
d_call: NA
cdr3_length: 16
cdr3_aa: CASSLAAPPNSYEQYF

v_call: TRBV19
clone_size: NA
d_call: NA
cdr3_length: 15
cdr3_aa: CASRRDTYSNQPQHF

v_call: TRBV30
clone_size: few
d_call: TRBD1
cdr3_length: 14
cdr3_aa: CAWSLDRRNTEAFF

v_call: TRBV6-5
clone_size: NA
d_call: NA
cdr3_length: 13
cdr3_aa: CASSDRIDQPQHF

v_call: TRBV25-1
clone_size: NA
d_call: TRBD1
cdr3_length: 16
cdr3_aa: CASSESGQVYNSPLHF

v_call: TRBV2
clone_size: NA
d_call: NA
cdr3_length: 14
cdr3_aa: CASSEAHSNQPQHF

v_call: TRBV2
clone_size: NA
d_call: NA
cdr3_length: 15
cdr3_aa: CASSVSSGSYNEQFF

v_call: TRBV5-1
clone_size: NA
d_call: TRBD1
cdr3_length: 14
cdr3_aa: CASSVLTGGHEQYF

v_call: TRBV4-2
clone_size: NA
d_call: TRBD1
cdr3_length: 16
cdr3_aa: CASSHVVTGANHEQYF

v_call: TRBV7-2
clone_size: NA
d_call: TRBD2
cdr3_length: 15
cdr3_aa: CASSRSGGYQETQYF

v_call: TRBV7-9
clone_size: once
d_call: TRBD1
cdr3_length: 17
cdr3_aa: CASSVILGQGAPNEQYF

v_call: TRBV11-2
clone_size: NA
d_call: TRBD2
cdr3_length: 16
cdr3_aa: CASSLGASGLGEEQFF

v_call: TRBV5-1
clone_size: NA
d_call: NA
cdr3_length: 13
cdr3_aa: CASSVSATGEQYF